Sequencing of this T cell receptor (beta chain) was carried out in a study of T cells in Graves' hyperthyroidism and ophthalmopathy. The CDR3 runs to 14 residues. The V gene end was trimmed by 7 bases and the J gene end by 3 bases; junction bases not matched to a gene: 6. Germline CDR1 reads MNHNS; CDR2 reads SASEGT. This clonotype was picked up many times. Template material for amplifying TCR beta CDR3 regions consisted of RNA transcripts. The study used the HTBI primer set for a first-round RT-PCR of the TCR CDR3. TCRdb ran MiXCR on the multiplex PCR reads and lists one entry per CDR3 protein. This sample carries fewer than 400,000 distinct CDR3 sequences, about 14% of them seen once, and the ten largest clones take approximately 27%.

The source is a man in his fifties or sixties with Graves' ophthalmopathy. The chain uses TRBV6-1 and TRBJ2-3; 8 nucleotides align to TRBD2. Sequenced input: blood. CDR3 nucleotides: TGTGCCAGCAAGACTAGCGAGGGGACAGATACGCAGTATTTT. It specifies CASKTSEGTDTQYF.